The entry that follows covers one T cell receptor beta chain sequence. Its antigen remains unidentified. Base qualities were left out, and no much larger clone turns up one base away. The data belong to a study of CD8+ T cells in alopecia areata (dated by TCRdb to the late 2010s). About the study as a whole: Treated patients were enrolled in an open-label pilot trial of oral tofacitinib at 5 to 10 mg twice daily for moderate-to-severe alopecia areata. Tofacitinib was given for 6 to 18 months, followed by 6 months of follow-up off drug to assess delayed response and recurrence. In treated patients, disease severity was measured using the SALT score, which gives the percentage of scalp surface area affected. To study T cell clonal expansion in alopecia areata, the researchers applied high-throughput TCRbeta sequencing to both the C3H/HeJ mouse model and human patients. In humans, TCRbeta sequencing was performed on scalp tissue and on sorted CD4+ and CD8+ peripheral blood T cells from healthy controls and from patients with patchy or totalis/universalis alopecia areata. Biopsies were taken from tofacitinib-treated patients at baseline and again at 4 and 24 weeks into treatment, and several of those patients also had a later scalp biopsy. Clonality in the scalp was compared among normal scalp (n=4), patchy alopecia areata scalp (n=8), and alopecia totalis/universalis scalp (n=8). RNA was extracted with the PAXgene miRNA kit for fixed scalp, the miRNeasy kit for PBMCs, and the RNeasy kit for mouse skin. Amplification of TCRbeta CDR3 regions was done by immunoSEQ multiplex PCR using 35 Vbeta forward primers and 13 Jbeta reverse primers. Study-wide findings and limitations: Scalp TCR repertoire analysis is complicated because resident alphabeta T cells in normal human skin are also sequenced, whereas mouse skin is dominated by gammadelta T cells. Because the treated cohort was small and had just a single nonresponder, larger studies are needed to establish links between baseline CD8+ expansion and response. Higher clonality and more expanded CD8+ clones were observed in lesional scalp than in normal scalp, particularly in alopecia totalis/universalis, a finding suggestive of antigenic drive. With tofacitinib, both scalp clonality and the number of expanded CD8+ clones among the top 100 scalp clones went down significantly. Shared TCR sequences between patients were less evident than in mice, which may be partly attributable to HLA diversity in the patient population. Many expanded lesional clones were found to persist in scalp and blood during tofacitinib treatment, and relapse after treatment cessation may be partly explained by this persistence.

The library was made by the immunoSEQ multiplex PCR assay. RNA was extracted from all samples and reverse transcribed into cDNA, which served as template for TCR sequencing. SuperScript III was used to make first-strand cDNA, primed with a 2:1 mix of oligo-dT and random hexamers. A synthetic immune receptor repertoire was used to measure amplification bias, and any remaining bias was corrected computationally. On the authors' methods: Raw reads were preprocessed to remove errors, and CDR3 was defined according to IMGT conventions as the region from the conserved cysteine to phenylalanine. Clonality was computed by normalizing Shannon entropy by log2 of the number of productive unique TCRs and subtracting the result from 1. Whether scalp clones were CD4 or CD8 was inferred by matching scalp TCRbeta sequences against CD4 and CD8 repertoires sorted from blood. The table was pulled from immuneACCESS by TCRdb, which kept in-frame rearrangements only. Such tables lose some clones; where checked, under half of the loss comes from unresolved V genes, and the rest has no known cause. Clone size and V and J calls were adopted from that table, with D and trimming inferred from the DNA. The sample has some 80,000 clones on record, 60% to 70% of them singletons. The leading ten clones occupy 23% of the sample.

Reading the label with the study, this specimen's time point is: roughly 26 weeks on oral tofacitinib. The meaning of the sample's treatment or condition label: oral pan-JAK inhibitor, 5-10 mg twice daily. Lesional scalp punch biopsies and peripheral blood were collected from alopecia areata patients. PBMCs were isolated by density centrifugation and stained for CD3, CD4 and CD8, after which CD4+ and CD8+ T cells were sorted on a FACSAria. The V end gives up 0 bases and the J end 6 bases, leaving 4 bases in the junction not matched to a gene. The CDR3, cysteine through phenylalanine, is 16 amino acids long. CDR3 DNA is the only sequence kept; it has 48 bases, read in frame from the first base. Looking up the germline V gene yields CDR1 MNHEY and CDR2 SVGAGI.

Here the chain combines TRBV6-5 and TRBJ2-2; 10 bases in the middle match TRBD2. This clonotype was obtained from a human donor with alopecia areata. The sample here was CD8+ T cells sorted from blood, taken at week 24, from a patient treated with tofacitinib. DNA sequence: TGTGCCAGCAGTTACTCTGACACTAGCGGGGCCGGGGAGCTGTTTTTT. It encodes CASSYSDTSGAGELFF.